This entry features one T cell receptor (beta chain) sequence. The specificity of this receptor is unknown. No quality values exist for individual bases; no much larger clone is one base distant. The sample belongs to a study of blood T cell repertoires in COVID-19 (dated by TCRdb to 2018 to 2020). Study-level background: Samples covering the acute and convalescent phases of COVID-19 were provided by collaborators in the United States, Italy and Spain. The material from the prospective study consisted of cDNA or gDNA derived from T cells, B-cell-depleted T cells, or PBMCs. Deeply sampled blood TCRbeta repertoires from subjects exposed to, actively infected with, or recovered from COVID-19 were included in the dataset. The repertoires were released in a freely available public database intended as a resource for research on the immune response to SARS-CoV-2. Samples were obtained from the ongoing ImmuneRACE study (first 160 participants) and from 1,254 subjects provided by 6 global collaborators. Sample metadata almost always included a de-identified subject ID, COVID-19 status, age in years and sex. Where HLA class I and class II types were available, the types were taken from metadata supplied by the sample provider, not from assay-based typing.

Collaborating institutions collected whole blood in K2EDTA tubes following their own protocols. For TCRbeta analysis, collaborators shipped samples in one of three forms: frozen whole blood, isolated PBMCs, or DNA extracted from either of those sample types. Results and caveats for the whole study, not just this receptor: The amount of clinical and demographic metadata varied by source and participant and was provided uncurated.

Taken from the germline V gene, the CDR1 and CDR2 loops are SGDLS and YYNGEE. V is clipped by 1 base and J by 3 bases, and the sequence between their germline boundaries is 14 bases long. The cysteine opens and the phenylalanine closes a CDR3 of 16 amino acids. Kept here is only the CDR3 DNA, which spans 48 bases and is read in frame from base 1. TCRbeta CDR3 regions were amplified from genomic DNA using the immunoSEQ Assay, a bias-controlled multiplex PCR. Regarding the original processing steps: The number of nucleated cells in each sample was estimated from the amplification of reference gene primers within the assay. Sequence reads were collapsed and filtered to measure the absolute abundance of every unique TCRbeta CDR3 rearrangement. Productive Simpson clonality was computed per sample as the square root of Simpson's diversity index over productive rearrangements. Drawn from immuneACCESS, this table holds only the in-frame rearrangements with V and J called that TCRdb kept. Clones are partly lost; checked studies trace under half to an unresolved V gene and leave the rest unexplained. That table furnishes V, J and clone size, whereas the DNA furnished D and trimming. Present in this sample are fewer than 250,000 clones, about 90% of which were seen just once. Roughly 1.2% of the sample rests with the top ten.

The V gene is TRBV9 and the J gene is TRBJ1-5, with an unclear D gene assignment. The sequenced sample consisted of peripheral blood. This receptor was taken from a man aged 30 to 39 with acute or convalescent COVID-19. In nucleotide form, the sequence is TGTGCCAGCAGCGTACGTTTCCGAGGGCCCAATCAGCCCCAGCATTTT. Protein translation: CASSVRFRGPNQPQHF.